These 5 T cell receptor beta chains share one sample of origin, sequenced in a study of blood T cell repertoires in COVID-19. Sequencing was performed with immunoSEQ multiplex PCR; in TCRdb, only in-frame clones are kept and a portion is missing. The sample has about 200,000 clones; around 87% are singletons. Source material: peripheral blood. The receptor set was obtained from a man between 60 and 75 years old who had recovered from COVID-19.

V usage is TRBV9 and J usage is TRBJ2-5; TRBD2 matches at 9 bases. This CDR3 spans 16 amino acids. Germline CDR1 is SGDLS and CDR2 is YYNGEE. With 2 bases clipped from V and 4 bases from J, the junction kept 9 bases outside the gene matches. Here the CDR3 reads CASSVLAGAPPETQYF. The DNA for the CDR3 is TGTGCCAGCAGCGTCTTAGCGGGGGCCCCTCCAGAGACCCAGTACTTC.

The chain uses TRBV27 and TRBJ1-4; D gene unclear. The CDR3 spans 14 residues. The V gene lost 9 bases and the J gene lost 0 bases, with 11 bases spanning the gap. Germline loops: CDR1 MNHEY, CDR2 SMNVEV (reference sequence). CDR3 DNA: TGTGCCAGTGGCAGGCCGTCAACTAATGAAAAACTGTTTTTT. It codes for CASGRPSTNEKLFF.

This rearrangement joins TRBV3-1 (or the pseudogene TRBV3-2) to TRBJ2-1; 7 bases align to TRBD2. Germline CDR1 LGHDT, CDR2 YNNKEL (reference sequence). The CDR3 covers 14 residues. V lost 2 bases and J lost 13; bases outside the gene matches: 11. The CDR3 DNA follows: TGTGCCAGCAGCCAAAGTGAGCGGGGTCCTACTCAGTTCTTC. This sequence encodes CASSQSERGPTQFF.

This sequence joins TRBV28 and TRBJ1-5, with TRBD1 matching 12 bases. Germline loops: CDR1 MDHEN, CDR2 SYDVKM. V lost 10 bases to trimming and J lost 6 bases; unmatched junction nucleotides: 7. This CDR3 region has 14 residues. The CDR3: CATRGTGGSQPQHF. Written as DNA, the CDR3 is TGTGCCACCAGAGGGACAGGGGGCAGTCAGCCCCAGCATTTT.

The genes are TRBV7-3 and TRBJ2-1; 12 bases are shared with TRBD2. J gave up 6 bases and V 5 bases, and 5 bases lay outside the gene matches. Germline assignment: CDR1 SGHTA and CDR2 FQGTGA. This CDR3 has 15 residues. CDR3 in amino acids: CASSLTSGSFNEQFF. The DNA of the CDR3 is TGTGCCAGCAGCCTGACTAGCGGGAGTTTCAATGAGCAGTTCTTC.